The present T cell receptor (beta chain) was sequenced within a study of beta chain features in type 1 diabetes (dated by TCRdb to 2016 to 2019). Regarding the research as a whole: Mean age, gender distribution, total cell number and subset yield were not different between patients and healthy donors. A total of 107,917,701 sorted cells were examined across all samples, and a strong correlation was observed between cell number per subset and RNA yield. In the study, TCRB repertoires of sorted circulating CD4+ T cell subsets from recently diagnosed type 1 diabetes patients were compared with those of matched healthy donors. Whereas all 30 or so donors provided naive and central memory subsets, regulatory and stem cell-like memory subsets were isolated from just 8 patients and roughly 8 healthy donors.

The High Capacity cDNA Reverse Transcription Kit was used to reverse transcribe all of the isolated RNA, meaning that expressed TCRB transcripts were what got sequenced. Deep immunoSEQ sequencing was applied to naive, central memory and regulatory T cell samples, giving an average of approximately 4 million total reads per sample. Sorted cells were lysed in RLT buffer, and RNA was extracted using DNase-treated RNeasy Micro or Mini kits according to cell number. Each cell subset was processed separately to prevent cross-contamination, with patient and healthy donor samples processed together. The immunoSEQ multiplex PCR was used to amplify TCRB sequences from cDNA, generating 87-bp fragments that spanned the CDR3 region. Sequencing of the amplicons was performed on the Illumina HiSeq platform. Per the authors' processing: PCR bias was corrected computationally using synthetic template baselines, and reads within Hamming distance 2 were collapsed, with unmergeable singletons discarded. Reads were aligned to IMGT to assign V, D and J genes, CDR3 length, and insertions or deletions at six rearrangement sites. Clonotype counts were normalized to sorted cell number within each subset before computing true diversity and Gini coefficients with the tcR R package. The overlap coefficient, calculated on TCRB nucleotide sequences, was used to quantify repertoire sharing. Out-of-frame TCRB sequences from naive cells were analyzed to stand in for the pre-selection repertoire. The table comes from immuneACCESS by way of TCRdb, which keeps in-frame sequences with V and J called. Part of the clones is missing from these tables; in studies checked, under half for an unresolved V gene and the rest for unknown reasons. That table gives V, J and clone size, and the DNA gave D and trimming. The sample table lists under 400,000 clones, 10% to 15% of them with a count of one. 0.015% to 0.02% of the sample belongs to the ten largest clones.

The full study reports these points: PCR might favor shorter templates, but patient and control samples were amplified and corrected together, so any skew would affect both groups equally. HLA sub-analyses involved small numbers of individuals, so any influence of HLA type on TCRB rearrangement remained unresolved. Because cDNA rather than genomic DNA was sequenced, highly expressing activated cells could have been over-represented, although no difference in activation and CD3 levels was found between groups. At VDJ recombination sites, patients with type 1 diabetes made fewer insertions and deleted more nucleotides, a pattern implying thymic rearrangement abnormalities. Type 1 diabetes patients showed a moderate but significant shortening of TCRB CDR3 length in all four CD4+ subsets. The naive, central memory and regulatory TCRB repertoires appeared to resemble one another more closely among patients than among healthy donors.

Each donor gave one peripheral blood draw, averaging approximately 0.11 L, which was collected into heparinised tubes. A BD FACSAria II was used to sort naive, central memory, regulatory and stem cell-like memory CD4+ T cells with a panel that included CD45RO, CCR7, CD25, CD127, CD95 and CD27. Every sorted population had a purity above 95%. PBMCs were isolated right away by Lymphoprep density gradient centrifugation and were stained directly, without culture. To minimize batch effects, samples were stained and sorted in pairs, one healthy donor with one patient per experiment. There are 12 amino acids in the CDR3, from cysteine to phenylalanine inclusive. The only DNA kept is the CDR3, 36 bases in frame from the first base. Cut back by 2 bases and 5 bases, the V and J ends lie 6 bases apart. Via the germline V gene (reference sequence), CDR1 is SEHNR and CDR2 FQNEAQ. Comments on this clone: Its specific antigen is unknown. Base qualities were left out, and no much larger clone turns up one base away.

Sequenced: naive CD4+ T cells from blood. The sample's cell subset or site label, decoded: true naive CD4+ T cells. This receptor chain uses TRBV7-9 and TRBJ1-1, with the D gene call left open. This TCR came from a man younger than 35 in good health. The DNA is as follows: TGTGCCAGCAGCTTAAGGAGTACTGAAGCTTTCTTT. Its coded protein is CASSLRSTEAFF.